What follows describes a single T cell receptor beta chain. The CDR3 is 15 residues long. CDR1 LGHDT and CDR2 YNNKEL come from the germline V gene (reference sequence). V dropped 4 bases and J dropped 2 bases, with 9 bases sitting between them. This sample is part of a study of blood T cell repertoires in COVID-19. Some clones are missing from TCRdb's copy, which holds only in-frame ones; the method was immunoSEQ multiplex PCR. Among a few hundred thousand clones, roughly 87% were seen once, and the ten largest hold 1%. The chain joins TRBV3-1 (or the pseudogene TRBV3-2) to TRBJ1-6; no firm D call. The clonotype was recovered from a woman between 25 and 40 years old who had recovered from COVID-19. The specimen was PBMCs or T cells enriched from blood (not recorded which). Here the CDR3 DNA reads TGTGCCAGCAGCCGAGCACAGACCTATAATTCACCCCTCCACTTT. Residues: CASSRAQTYNSPLHF.